The rows below give T cell receptor beta chains drawn from one sample of a study of regulatory T cells in long-lasting Graves disease. TCRdb independently ran MiXCR on the multiplex PCR reads; one entry per CDR3 protein. The sample contains hundreds of thousands of distinct CDR3 sequences, roughly 15% of which appear only once. These data also featured in a second study, about T cells in Graves' hyperthyroidism and ophthalmopathy.

The sample consisted of peripheral blood mononuclear cells (PBMCs), taken at new diagnosis, from a patient treated with antithyroid drugs. These receptors were collected from a woman between 25 and 40 years old with Graves disease. The CDR3 runs from the conserved cysteine through the conserved F or W. Rows may omit the clone size; those that give it use once, few, many or a size class.

J gene: TRBJ2-1; clone size: -; V gene: TRBV20-1; CDR3 protein: CSATDSLTRTSGRAGYNEQFF
J gene: TRBJ2-7; clone size: many; V gene: TRBV28; CDR3 protein: CAYRDKSYEQYF
J gene: TRBJ2-3; clone size: few; V gene: TRBV7-9; CDR3 protein: CASSPRDSGGDTQYF
J gene: TRBJ1-1; clone size: many; V gene: TRBV28; CDR3 protein: CASSQVGGVEGTEAFF
J gene: TRBJ2-3; clone size: many; V gene: TRBV7-9; CDR3 protein: CASSQAGGKDTQYF
J gene: TRBJ1-1; clone size: many; V gene: TRBV9; CDR3 protein: CASTMTGRTEAFF
J gene: TRBJ1-5; clone size: few; V gene: TRBV6-2/TRBV6-3; CDR3 protein: CASKDDPYGNQPQHF
J gene: TRBJ2-5; clone size: many; V gene: TRBV7-8; CDR3 protein: CASSLEAPVSAGGETQYF
J gene: TRBJ2-4; clone size: -; V gene: TRBV29-1; CDR3 protein: CSARAVPKNIQYF
J gene: TRBJ1-2; clone size: -; V gene: TRBV27; CDR3 protein: CASSLHRGFYYGYTF
J gene: TRBJ1-1; clone size: few; V gene: TRBV19; CDR3 protein: CASTTTGERLPEAFF
J gene: TRBJ2-5; clone size: -; V gene: TRBV24-1; CDR3 protein: CATSGTGIGSETQYF
J gene: TRBJ1-1; clone size: -; V gene: TRBV25-1; CDR3 protein: CASSDGRAMNTEAFF
J gene: TRBJ2-5; clone size: many; V gene: TRBV12-3/TRBV12-4; CDR3 protein: CASRRQMKETQYF
J gene: TRBJ2-7; clone size: -; V gene: TRBV24-1; CDR3 protein: CATSDGGNEQYF
J gene: TRBJ1-1; clone size: many; V gene: TRBV11-3; CDR3 protein: CASSLDLQDEAFF
J gene: TRBJ1-1; clone size: many; V gene: TRBV5-1; CDR3 protein: CASSPRTGSMNTEAFF
J gene: TRBJ1-4; clone size: -; V gene: TRBV7-9; CDR3 protein: CASSFGQGGEKLFF